This T cell receptor beta chain is from a study of T cells after yellow fever vaccination. This clonotype was seen repeatedly, ten times or more. TCRdb reprocessed the 5' RACE reads with MiXCR, giving one entry per CDR3 protein. The table lists approximately 13,000 distinct CDR3 sequences, 4% to 6% of them singletons. Trimming cost V 3 bases and J 3 bases, with 12 bases left between them. Germline V lookup: CDR1 MDHEN, CDR2 SYDVKM. The CDR3 has 15 amino acids. The TCR was taken from a man aged 25 to 45 who received the YFV17D yellow fever vaccine. Here the sequenced sample was PBMCs, either bulk or a sorted T-cell subset (CD4+, CD8+, memory, or dextramer-sorted; not recorded which), taken 45 days after the yellow fever booster vaccination. The V and J genes are TRBV28 and TRBJ1-5; maybe TRBD1 (5 bases). DNA of the CDR3: TGTGCCAGCAGTTTGCCTACGACAGACAATCAGCCCCAGCATTTT. Translated, it gives CASSLPTTDNQPQHF.